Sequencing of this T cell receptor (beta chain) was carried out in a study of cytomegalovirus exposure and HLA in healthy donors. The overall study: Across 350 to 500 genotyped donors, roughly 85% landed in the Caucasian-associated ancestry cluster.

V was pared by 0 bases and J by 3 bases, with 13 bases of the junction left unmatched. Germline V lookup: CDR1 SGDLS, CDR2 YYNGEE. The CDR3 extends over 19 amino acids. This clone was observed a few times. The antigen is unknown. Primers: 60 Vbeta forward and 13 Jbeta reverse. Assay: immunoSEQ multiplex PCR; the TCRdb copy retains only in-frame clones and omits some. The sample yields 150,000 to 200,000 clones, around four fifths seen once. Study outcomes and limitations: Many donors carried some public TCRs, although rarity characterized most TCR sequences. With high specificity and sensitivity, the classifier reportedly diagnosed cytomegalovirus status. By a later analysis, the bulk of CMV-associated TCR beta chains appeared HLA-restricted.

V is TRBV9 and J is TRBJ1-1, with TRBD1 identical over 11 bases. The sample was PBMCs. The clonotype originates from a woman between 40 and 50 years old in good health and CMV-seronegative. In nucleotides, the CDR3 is TGTGCCAGCAGCGTAGGGCTTGTCGGGACAGGGGGAATGTACACTGAAGCTTTCTTT. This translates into CASSVGLVGTGGMYTEAFF.